Listed below are T cell receptor beta chains from one sample, sequenced in a study of beta chain features in type 1 diabetes. The assay was immunoSEQ multiplex PCR, and TCRdb's table has in-frame clones only and misses some. Altogether hundreds of thousands of clones are present, approximately 28% being singletons, with the ten largest covering 0.05% to 0.065%. Material: naive CD4+ T cells from blood. The receptors stem from a man between 18 and 35 years old in good health. Each CDR3 is given with its conserved first and last residue. The D gene is left open where the match is weak. Clone size is not always given. Where it is, it says once, few, many or a class for expanded clones.

NA,TRBJ1-1,TRBV28,few,CASSSRPEAFF,TGTGCCAGCAGTTCCCGGCCTGAAGCTTTCTTT
NA,TRBJ2-5,TRBV7-9,few,CASSLPTSTETQYF,TGTGCCAGCAGCCTACCGACTAGTACTGAGACCCAGTACTTC
NA,TRBJ2-7,TRBV30,NA,CAWAGRVGEQYF,TGTGCCTGGGCGGGCCGCGTGGGCGAGCAGTACTTC
NA,TRBJ2-3,TRBV21-1,NA,CASSKAGAPDTQYF,TGTGCCAGCAGCAAAGCGGGAGCGCCTGATACGCAGTATTTT
TRBD2,TRBJ2-3,TRBV18,NA,CASSPEGGPRDTQYF,TGTGCCAGCTCTCCAGAGGGAGGGCCAAGGGATACGCAGTATTTT
TRBD2,TRBJ2-5,TRBV7-2,NA,CASSLWGLAQETQYF,TGTGCCAGCTCACTCTGGGGACTAGCGCAAGAGACCCAGTACTTC
TRBD1,TRBJ2-7,TRBV7-9,NA,CASSVGQGDEQYF,TGTGCCAGCAGCGTCGGCCAGGGGGACGAGCAGTACTTC
NA,TRBJ2-5,TRBV4-1,few,CASSQVRQETQYF,TGCGCCAGCAGCCAGGTTCGCCAAGAGACCCAGTACTTC
NA,TRBJ1-2,TRBV5-4,NA,CASSLERDYGYTF,TGTGCCAGCAGCTTGGAGAGGGACTATGGCTACACCTTC
NA,TRBJ2-5,TRBV7-2,NA,CASSQGPGVGQETQYF,TGTGCCAGCAGCCAAGGGCCCGGGGTTGGACAAGAGACCCAGTACTTC
NA,TRBJ1-5,TRBV29-1,few,CSVGGAGDQPQHF,TGCAGCGTTGGGGGGGCAGGTGATCAGCCCCAGCATTTT
TRBD2,TRBJ2-7,TRBV11-2,few,CASTLGPSGNYEQYF,TGTGCCAGCACCCTAGGTCCTAGCGGGAACTACGAGCAGTACTTC
TRBD1,TRBJ2-7,TRBV7-3,NA,CASSLMGQGYGEQYF,TGTGCCAGCAGCTTAATGGGACAGGGATATGGCGAGCAGTACTTC
NA,TRBJ2-3,TRBV9,NA,CASSVESDTQYF,TGTGCCAGCAGCGTAGAATCAGATACGCAGTATTTT
NA,TRBJ2-1,TRBV7-2,few,CASSPYLSEQFF,TGTGCCAGCAGCCCTTACCTCAGTGAGCAGTTCTTC
NA,TRBJ2-1,TRBV6-6,NA,CASKEGRGHRNEQFF,TGTGCCAGCAAGGAAGGGAGGGGGCACAGGAATGAGCAGTTCTTC
NA,TRBJ1-3,TRBV29-1,few,CSVATNSGNTIYF,TGCAGCGTTGCGACTAACTCTGGAAACACCATATATTTT
NA,TRBJ1-1,TRBV19,NA,CATGGATEAFF,TGTGCCACCGGCGGGGCCACTGAAGCTTTCTTT
NA,TRBJ1-4,TRBV7-9,few,CASSFPGEKLFF,TGTGCCAGCAGCTTCCCCGGCGAAAAACTGTTTTTT
TRBD1,TRBJ1-4,TRBV18,few,CASSPWQGTGSEKLFF,TGTGCCAGCTCACCATGGCAGGGGACAGGCTCGGAAAAACTGTTTTTT
NA,TRBJ2-5,TRBV6-6,NA,CASSEAQYF,TGTGCCAGCAGCGAGGCCCAGTACTTC
NA,TRBJ2-2,TRBV2,NA,CASTLVRTENTGELFF,TGTGCCAGCACCTTAGTCCGGACAGAGAACACCGGGGAGCTGTTTTTT
NA,TRBJ2-3,TRBV5-1,NA,CASSFAPGLSTDTQYF,TGCGCCAGCAGCTTCGCCCCGGGACTCAGCACAGATACGCAGTATTTT
TRBD2,TRBJ2-3,TRBV10-3,few,CAIREGPAGTDTQYF,TGTGCCATCAGGGAAGGGCCAGCGGGGACAGATACGCAGTATTTT
NA,TRBJ2-7,TRBV2,NA,CASSEGTPAYEQYF,TGTGCCAGCAGTGAGGGGACTCCCGCCTACGAGCAGTACTTC
NA,TRBJ1-1,TRBV29-1,few,CSVRRGGTEAFF,TGCAGCGTACGGAGGGGTGGAACTGAAGCTTTCTTT
NA,TRBJ2-2,TRBV7-2,NA,CASSFVAGSGELFF,TGTGCCAGCAGCTTCGTCGCGGGCTCAGGGGAGCTGTTTTTT
TRBD1,TRBJ2-7,TRBV7-2,NA,CASSWTGTEYYEQYF,TGTGCCAGCAGCTGGACGGGGACAGAGTACTACGAGCAGTACTTC
NA,TRBJ1-1,TRBV30,NA,CAASQGQGTEAFF,TGTGCCGCGTCTCAGGGGCAGGGCACTGAAGCTTTCTTT
NA,TRBJ2-3,TRBV29-1,few,CSGTRTDTQYF,TGCAGCGGTACTAGGACAGATACGCAGTATTTT
NA,TRBJ2-7,TRBV28,NA,CASSVENEQYF,TGTGCCAGCAGTGTAGAGAACGAGCAGTACTTC
NA,TRBJ2-2,TRBV27,NA,CASSSTRGVGELFF,TGTGCCAGCAGTTCGACTAGGGGCGTCGGGGAGCTGTTTTTT
NA,TRBJ2-1,TRBV29-1,NA,CSARAQGYNKQFF,TGCAGCGCCCGGGCCCAGGGCTACAATAAGCAGTTCTTC
NA,TRBJ2-1,TRBV30,once,CAWSVFLSEQFF,TGTGCCTGGAGTGTATTCCTTAGTGAGCAGTTCTTC
TRBD2,TRBJ2-3,TRBV7-6,NA,CASSFSPSGRSDTQYF,TGTGCCAGCAGCTTTTCTCCTAGCGGGAGATCAGATACGCAGTATTTT
NA,TRBJ2-1,TRBV5-1,few,CASSLGANNEQFF,TGCGCCAGCAGCTTGGGCGCAAACAATGAGCAGTTCTTC
TRBD2,TRBJ2-1,TRBV30,few,CAWSVRSSGSNEQFF,TGTGCCTGGAGTGTACGTTCTAGCGGGAGCAATGAGCAGTTCTTC
NA,TRBJ2-5,TRBV7-9,once,CASSRLASKETQYF,TGTGCCAGCAGCCGATTAGCGAGTAAAGAGACCCAGTACTTC
NA,TRBJ2-3,TRBV29-1,few,CSVERMRADTQYF,TGCAGCGTTGAGCGCATGAGGGCAGATACGCAGTATTTT
NA,TRBJ2-1,TRBV7-2,NA,CASSLGMGSGHNEQFF,TGTGCCAGCAGCTTAGGTATGGGGAGCGGTCACAATGAGCAGTTCTTC
NA,TRBJ1-1,TRBV20-1,NA,CSARGEREAFF,TGCAGTGCTAGAGGGGAAAGGGAAGCTTTCTTT
TRBD1,TRBJ2-1,TRBV29-1,NA,CSGVDRPSSYNEQFF,TGCAGCGGTGTGGACAGGCCCAGCTCCTACAATGAGCAGTTCTTC
NA,TRBJ2-5,TRBV29-1,few,CSVEDAGRLLQETQYF,TGCAGCGTTGAAGACGCGGGCAGGCTATTACAAGAGACCCAGTACTTC
TRBD2,TRBJ2-5,TRBV29-1,few,CSALSGEETQYF,TGCAGCGCCTTAAGCGGGGAAGAGACCCAGTACTTC
NA,TRBJ2-1,TRBV11-1,few,CASSRGRRNEQFF,TGTGCCAGCAGCCGGGGAAGGAGGAATGAGCAGTTCTTC